This section outlines one TCR beta chain sequence together with its context. Its antigen is not known. This sample was taken from a study of cytomegalovirus exposure and HLA in healthy donors. Study-wide context: Both the 100 to 150 validation repertoires and the roughly 700 first-cohort repertoires used the same platform, as reported by a later analysis. Regarding the study as a whole: Researchers catalogued approximately 160 TCR beta chains as cytomegalovirus-associated. In vitro checks showed that a few CMV-associated chains really do target CMV antigens.

Method: immunoSEQ multiplex PCR; TCRdb's copy keeps in-frame clones and lacks some. Of about 250,000 clones in the sample, about 90% were seen once. V lost 3 bases and J 10 bases, leaving 25 bases between the germline ends. The CDR3 extends over 16 amino acids. Germline CDR1 SEHNR, CDR2 FQNEAQ (reference sequence). Sequencing was carried out using PBMCs. The source of this sequence is a man aged 18 to 29 in good health and CMV-seropositive. V is TRBV7-9 and J is TRBJ2-7; D is possibly TRBD2 (6 bases). This CDR3 is CASSFNRRDGPSSQYF. CDR3 DNA sequence: TGTGCCAGCAGCTTTAATCGGAGGGACGGACCTTCGAGCCAGTACTTC.